These 10 T cell receptor beta chains share one sample of origin, sequenced in a study of CD8 T cells in ankylosing spondylitis. Study-level results: What appeared characteristic of ankylosing spondylitis blood was a TCR beta motif of eight highly homologous variants.

For these receptors, no antigen is known. TCRdb independently ran MiXCR on the 5' RACE reads; one entry per CDR3 protein. In the table there are roughly 700,000 distinct CDR3 sequences, 19% of which are singletons. Sequenced: blood, either unsorted or a sorted T cell fraction (not recorded which). The receptors originated from a male donor with ankylosing spondylitis.

With respect to this clonotype: Germline and junction disagree at one end, which may indicate a read error. The rearrangement joins TRBV4-1 to TRBJ2-1, with 7 bases aligning to TRBD1. Germline V CDR1 and CDR2: MGHRA, YSYEKL. The CDR3 has 13 amino acids. The CDR3 loop is CASSHPTGVEQSF. In nucleotides, the CDR3 is TGCGCCAGCAGCCACCCAACAGGGGTTGAGCAGTCCTTC.

V gene TRBV5-4 combines with J gene TRBJ2-1; D is unclear. Trimming removed 4 bases from V and 5 bases from J, with 10 bases in between. CDR1 and CDR2 (germline): SGHNT, YYREEE (reference sequence). This CDR3 spans 13 amino acids. For the CDR3, the DNA is TGTGCCAGCAGCCTGATGACGGACAATGAGCAGTTCTTC. It translates to CASSLMTDNEQFF. Variable domain in full (rest from reference TRBV5-4 and TRBJ2-1): ETGVTQSPTHLIKTRGQQVTLRCSSQSGHNTVSWYQQALGQGPQFIFQYYREEENGRGNFPPRFSGLQFPNYSSELNVNALELDDSALYLCASSLMTDNEQFFGPGTRLTVL.

A few counts support this clonotype. The chain joins TRBV5-1 to TRBJ2-7; TRBD2 matches at 12 bases. This CDR3 comprises 15 residues. Trimming cost V 4 bases and J 7 bases; bases outside gene matches: 9. The germline V gene encodes CDR1 SGHRS and CDR2 YFSETQ. In DNA, the CDR3 is TGCGCCAGCAGCGCCCGACTAGCGGGGGTAGGGGAGCAGTACTTC. Residues: CASSARLAGVGEQYF. The whole variable domain, filled in from reference TRBV5-1 and TRBJ2-7, reads KAGVTQTPRYLIKTRGQQVTLSCSPISGHRSVSWYQQTPGQGLQFLFEYFSETQRNKGNFPGRFSGRQFSNSRSEMNVSTLELGDSALYLCASSARLAGVGEQYFGPGTRLTVT.

This chain uses TRBV2 with TRBJ2-1; tentatively, D is TRBD2 (6 bases). CDR1 and CDR2 (germline): SNHLY, FYNNEI. The V end lost 10 bases, the J end lost 4 bases, and 11 bases lay between the germline ends. The CDR3 length is 12 residues. CDR3 loop: CATRGGYNEQFF. The CDR3 bases are TGTGCCACCCGCGGAGGGTACAATGAGCAGTTCTTC.

V and J are TRBV5-6 and TRBJ2-2, with 8 bases that match TRBD1. Per germline, CDR1 SGHDT and CDR2 YYEEEE. The CDR3 contains 15 residues. Unmatched junction bases numbered 5, after V lost 3 bases and J lost 4 bases. The CDR3 spells CASSWDRFGTGELFF. CDR3 DNA sequence: TGTGCCAGCAGCTGGGACAGGTTCGGCACCGGGGAGCTGTTTTTT.

This clonotype was seen ten or more times. The chain joins TRBV12-3 or TRBV12-4 to TRBJ2-7, with D unclear. V was clipped by 0 bases and J by 2 bases, with 8 bases between them. CDR3 size: 14 residues. The CDR3 protein is CASSLALGTYEQYF. The CDR3 DNA follows: TGTGCCAGCAGTTTAGCCCTAGGTACCTACGAGCAGTACTTC.

The chain combines TRBV5-1 with TRBJ1-6; TRBD1 matches 7 bases. Germline trimming cut 5 bases from V and 0 bases from J; bases unmatched to any gene: 2. The CDR3 covers 15 residues. CDR1 and CDR2 (germline): SGHRS, YFSETQ. The CDR3 reads CASRGQSSYNSPLHF. CDR3 in DNA: TGCGCCAGCAGGGGACAGAGCTCCTATAATTCACCCCTCCACTTT.

The rearrangement links TRBV12-3 or TRBV12-4 to TRBJ2-1, with D possibly matching TRBD2 (6 bases). The V end was cut by 5 bases, the J end by 8 bases, with 19 bases between. The CDR3 covers 15 residues. The CDR3 sequence is CASSVSGLRMDEQFF. For the CDR3, the DNA is TGTGCCAGCAGTGTTAGCGGCCTCCGTATGGATGAGCAGTTCTTC.

The J gene is TRBJ2-2, the V gene TRBV20-1; 10 bases fit TRBD2. V shed 1 base, J shed 1 base, and the junction held 0 bases outside the gene matches. In germline, CDR1 is DFQATT, CDR2 SNEGSKA (reference sequence). The CDR3 totals 15 residues. The CDR3 is CSARGTSGNTGELFF. CDR3 DNA sequence: TGCAGTGCTAGAGGGACTAGCGGGAACACCGGGGAGCTGTTTTTT.

This clonotype was seen only a few times. The V and J genes are TRBV27 and TRBJ2-7; 10 positions match TRBD2. The CDR3 loop spans 15 amino acids. CDR1 and CDR2 from the germline V gene are MNHEY and SMNVEV (reference sequence). J was trimmed by 4 bases and V by 8 bases; bases with no gene match: 11. CDR3 protein: CASGFLAGASYEQYF. The CDR3 DNA follows: TGTGCCAGCGGCTTCCTAGCGGGGGCTTCGTACGAGCAGTACTTC.